This TCR beta chain was recorded in a study of patients and donors after allogeneic stem cell transplantation. The CDR3 length is 14 residues. Deletions cut 4 bases from V and 11 bases from J, with 16 bases between. The germline gives CDR1 SGDLS, CDR2 YYNGEE. TCRdb re-called the RT-PCR reads with MiXCR, one entry per CDR3 protein. The sample gives about 230,000 distinct CDR3 sequences, 13% to 15% of which show up once; approximately 10% is in the top ten. The V and J genes are TRBV9 and TRBJ1-6; maybe TRBD1 (6 bases). The source of this sequence is a human donor who was either an allogeneic HSCT recipient or a stem cell or donor lymphocyte infusion donor (not recorded which). It is not recorded whose cells these are; they may come from a transplant donor. Sequenced input: blood, either unsorted or a sorted T cell fraction (not recorded which). The CDR3 region has the DNA TGTGCCAGCAGCAGAACGGACAGTCGGCCACCCCTCCACTTT. It codes for CASSRTDSRPPLHF.